This TCR beta chain came from a study of PD-1 blockade in classical Hodgkin lymphoma. Assay used: immunoSEQ multiplex PCR; TCRdb lists only in-frame clones, some missing. The sample carries about 51,000 clones, approximately 80% recorded once. The CDR3 loop spans 15 amino acids. Per the germline V gene, CDR1 is SGHNT and CDR2 is YYREEE (reference sequence). Trimming left V 0 bases short and J 7 bases short, with 16 bases between. This clone came up a few times. Other nucleotide sequences in the sample specify the same CDR3. The time point is: cycle 4 day 1 (C4D1), after five to seven weeks of nivolumab. Brentuximab vedotin exposure varied, and every patient relapsed after autologous stem cell transplantation.

The chain uses TRBV5-4 and TRBJ1-2; a weak D match, TRBD1 (5 bases). This TCR derives from a human donor with classical Hodgkin lymphoma. Specimen: peripheral blood mononuclear cells (PBMCs), collected before the fourth cycle of nivolumab. CDR3 loop: CASSLAVGGGLGYTF. DNA of the CDR3: TGTGCCAGCAGCTTGGCCGTTGGGGGGGGTCTTGGCTACACCTTC.